These 9 T cell receptor beta chains came from one sample sequenced in a study of shared clonotypes between healthy human individuals. TCRdb's table, derived via immunoSEQ multiplex PCR, lists solely in-frame clones and lacks some. The sample lists roughly 1.4 million clones, about 98.5% occurring once. The material sequenced was naive CD4+ T cells sorted from blood. Subset: CD45RA+ positively selected. Source of these receptors: a man aged 30 to 45 in good health.

This chain links TRBV19 with TRBJ1-1, with 8 nucleotides matching TRBD1. Germline V lookup: CDR1 LNHDA, CDR2 SQIVND (reference sequence). The CDR3 contains 16 residues. The junction had 9 bases not matched to a gene; V was cut back by 0 bases and J by 6 bases. CDR3 nucleotide sequence: TGTGCCAGTAGTATAGAAGACAGGGGTTCGTCCGCTGAAGCTTTCTTT. As protein: CASSIEDRGSSAEAFF.

The chain recombines TRBV5-4 with TRBJ2-6; D unclear. This CDR3 has 15 amino acids. The V gene lost 5 bases and the J gene lost 0 bases, with 9 bases spanning the gap. Germline V CDR1 and CDR2: SGHNT, YYREEE (reference sequence). The CDR3 reads CASSRRNSGANVLTF. CDR3 DNA sequence: TGTGCCAGCAGTCGACGGAACTCTGGGGCCAACGTCCTGACTTTC. Looking up the rest from reference TRBV5-4 and TRBJ2-6 gives the full variable domain: ETGVTQSPTHLIKTRGQQVTLRCSSQSGHNTVSWYQQALGQGPQFIFQYYREEENGRGNFPPRFSGLQFPNYSSELNVNALELDDSALYLCASSRRNSGANVLTFGAGSRLTVL.

The CDR3 spells CATRRGVPTNTEAFF. CDR3 DNA sequence: TGTGCCACCCGGAGGGGGGTGCCCACGAACACTGAAGCTTTCTTT. The chain joins TRBV10-3 to TRBJ1-1; the D gene is possibly TRBD1 (6 bases). Trimming took off 10 bases at V and 1 base at J, with 19 bases between the two ends. The CDR3 sequence is 15 residues long. The germline V gene has CDR1 ENHRY and CDR2 SYGVKD.

The chain carries TRBV27 and TRBJ2-7; 12 bases agree with TRBD2. Germline lookup yields CDR1 MNHEY and CDR2 SMNVEV (reference sequence). CDR3 size: 14 residues. Trimming removed 6 bases from V and 5 bases from J; junction bases left unmatched: 5. The CDR3 region is CASRLAGGLDEQYF. The CDR3 nucleotides read TGTGCCAGCAGGCTAGCGGGAGGGCTGGACGAGCAGTACTTC.

V usage is TRBV25-1 and J usage is TRBJ2-7; 9 bases align to TRBD2. J lost 7 bases, V lost 2 bases, and 9 bases had no gene match. The germline V gene has CDR1 MGHDK and CDR2 SYGVNS. The CDR3 is 15 residues long. The CDR3 DNA follows: TGTGCCAGCAGTGAACTAGCGGGACTTCGGTGGGAGCAGTACTTC. Protein sequence: CASSELAGLRWEQYF.

This chain links TRBV20-1 with TRBJ2-1; D ambiguous. V was cut by 3 bases and J by 6 bases, with 6 bases left in between. The length of the CDR3 is 11 residues. Per the germline V gene, CDR1 is DFQATT and CDR2 is SNEGSKA (reference sequence). CDR3 in amino acids: CSASYRNEQFF. CDR3 coding DNA: TGCAGTGCTAGCTATCGCAATGAGCAGTTCTTC.

The rearrangement joins TRBV30 to TRBJ2-6; weak D call: TRBD1 (6 bases). Germline V lookup: CDR1 GTSNPN, CDR2 SVGIG (reference sequence). The CDR3 runs to 21 residues. V lost 3 bases and J lost 1, with 28 bases in between. The CDR3 DNA is TGTGCCTGGAGGCCCCCAGGGGACGGACTCCCCGACCATTCTGGGGCCAACGTCCTGACTTTC. It specifies CAWRPPGDGLPDHSGANVLTF.

This clone was observed a single time. The chain couples TRBV6-1 to TRBJ2-7; 9 positions match TRBD1. V shed 5 bases, J shed 4 bases, and the junction held 3 bases outside the gene matches. Per the germline V gene, CDR1 is MNHNS and CDR2 is SASEGT. CDR3 length: 13 residues. The CDR3 coding sequence is TGTGCCAGCAGTAGACAGGGGGTGTACGAGCAGTACTTC. It encodes CASSRQGVYEQYF.

The genes are TRBV15 and TRBJ1-2; weak D call: TRBD1 (5 bases). There are 16 residues in the CDR3. From germline, CDR1 is LNHNV and CDR2 YYDKDF (reference sequence). Trimming pared 1 base from V and 4 bases from J, leaving 16 bases between. The CDR3, as DNA: TGTGCCACCAGCAGAGGAATCCCCACAGGTCCCTATGGCTACACCTTC. Translating gives CATSRGIPTGPYGYTF. Filled out from reference TRBV15 and TRBJ1-2, the complete variable domain reads DAMVIQNPRYQVTQFGKPVTLSCSQTLNHNVMYWYQQKSSQAPKLLFHYYDKDFNNEADTPDNFQSRRPNTSFCFLDIRSPGLGDTAMYLCATSRGIPTGPYGYTFGSGTRLTVV.